This T cell receptor beta chain was sequenced in a study of T cell repertoires in cytomegalovirus infection. Study-wide background: Public TCR beta signatures marked donors with CMV infection and the matching HLA.

One entry per CDR3 protein results from TCRdb running MiXCR on the reads. This sample has fewer than 200,000 distinct CDR3 sequences; roughly 9% occur once, and the top ten carry approximately 4.6%. Study results and caveats: Pooled public TCR beta family frequency picked out CMV carriers with the relevant HLA. The ex vivo response was dominated by HLA-C-restricted CMV-specific TCR beta clonotypes.

The junction had 5 bases not matched to a gene; V was cut back by 4 bases and J by 0 bases. This CDR3 comprises 16 residues. The germline V gene has CDR1 SGHVS and CDR2 FNYEAQ. In this sample, this clonotype turned up many times. Its antigen is unidentified. This rearrangement joins TRBV7-6 to TRBJ1-3; 8 nucleotides align to TRBD1. Sequencing was performed on PBMCs. The sequence came from a human donor in good health (CMV status not recorded). Some clones in this sample may be carry-over from other donors' samples. CDR3: CASSSDRVLSGNTIYF. CDR3 bases: TGTGCCAGCAGCTCGGACAGGGTCCTCTCTGGAAACACCATATATTTT.